Below are 28 T cell receptor beta chains sequenced from a single sample in a study of CD8+ T cells in alopecia areata. Reverse transcription of extracted RNA yielded cDNA, which provided the sequencing template. Profiled with immunoSEQ multiplex PCR; TCRdb holds only in-frame clones, not every one. Of about 69,000 clones listed, roughly 61% are singletons. The material was CD8+ T cells sorted from blood, obtained at week 0. Receptor source: a human donor with alopecia areata.

This clone has a handful of counts. In DNA form, the CDR3 reads TGTGCCAGCAGCTTGCCGGGACTGGGCACCGGGGAGCTGTTTTTT. Protein sequence: CASSLPGLGTGELFF. This chain links TRBV5-4 with TRBJ2-2; D is perhaps TRBD2 (6 bases). In germline, CDR1 is SGHNT, CDR2 YYREEE (reference sequence). V was pared by 1 base and J by 4 bases, with 11 bases between. The CDR3 has 15 residues.

The rearrangement links TRBV9 to TRBJ1-6, with D perhaps matching TRBD1 (5 bases). Looked up from germline, CDR1 is SGDLS and CDR2 is YYNGEE. Trimming pared 4 bases from V and 5 bases from J, leaving 10 bases between. The CDR3 loop spans 14 amino acids. DNA for the CDR3: TGTGCCAGCAGCCCGCGGGGGGATAATTCACCCCTCCACTTT. Translated, it gives CASSPRGDNSPLHF.

On this clone: It is unclear where the CDR3 begins or ends on the DNA, so no DNA is shown, and the CDR3 is as TCRdb lists it. The V call is TRBV21-1, the J call TRBJ2-5; TRBD1 reflects the table's D call only, with no check against the DNA. TRBV21-1 has pseudogene status. Including both end residues, the CDR3 is 13 amino acids long. The CDR3 sequence: CASWGPGTETQYF.

The CDR3 DNA reads TGTGCCAGCAGCCCCCGAACGGGGGGCAGCCCTGAAGCTTTCTTT. Protein product: CASSPRTGGSPEAFF. J is TRBJ1-1 and V is TRBV9; the D gene is possibly TRBD1 (6 bases). This CDR3 is built from 15 residues. The V end was cut by 4 bases, the J end by 6 bases, with 19 bases between. Germline assignment: CDR1 SGDLS and CDR2 YYNGEE.

This clone was counted between two and nine times. The chain has TRBV6-5 and TRBJ2-3; unclear D gene. Germline CDR1 MNHEY, CDR2 SVGAGI. Trimming left V 0 bases short and J 2 bases short, with 6 bases between. The CDR3 extends over 14 amino acids. CDR3 loop: CASSYSHTTDTQYF. In DNA form, the CDR3 reads TGTGCCAGCAGTTACTCGCACACCACAGATACGCAGTATTTT.

The chain is built from TRBV6-5 and TRBJ1-1, with D hard to call. V dropped 6 bases and J dropped 5 bases, with 19 bases sitting between them. Germline lookup yields CDR1 MNHEY and CDR2 SVGAGI. CDR3 size: 15 residues. CDR3 coding DNA: TGTGCCAGCAGCCTCTCGGGGAGTGGAGGGACTGAAGCTTTCTTT. Translation: CASSLSGSGGTEAFF.

This clone was counted only a few times. The chain has TRBV27 and TRBJ1-5, with D tentatively TRBD1 (5 bases). CDR1 MNHEY and CDR2 SMNVEV come from the germline V gene (reference sequence). The CDR3 runs to 15 residues. The germline V and J ends were trimmed by 5 bases and 4 bases, with 15 bases remaining between them. For the CDR3, the DNA is TGTGCCAGCAGTCTCGACATGGGGCTTAATCAGCCCCAGCATTTT. It encodes CASSLDMGLNQPQHF.

The genes are TRBV6-5 and TRBJ2-3; 10 bases are a match to TRBD1. The V gene end was trimmed by 5 bases and the J gene end by 1 base; junction bases not matched to a gene: 0. This CDR3 is 14 amino acids long. Germline CDR1 is MNHEY and CDR2 is SVGAGI. CDR3 DNA sequence: TGTGCCAGCAGTGGGACAGGGGGCACAGATACGCAGTATTTT. Translating gives CASSGTGGTDTQYF.

This chain joins TRBV29-1 and TRBJ2-5; 7 nucleotides agree with TRBD1. CDR3 length: 13 residues. Trimming removed 6 bases from V and 4 bases from J; junction bases left unmatched: 8. Germline V gene sequence: CDR1 SQVTM, CDR2 ANQGSEA. CDR3 residues: CSVGTDVLETQYF. CDR3 DNA sequence: TGCAGCGTGGGGACAGACGTCCTAGAGACCCAGTACTTC. The variable domain in full, with the rest retrieved from reference TRBV29-1 and TRBJ2-5, is SAVISQKPSRDICQRGTSLTIQCQVDSQVTMMFWYRQQPGQSLTLIATANQGSEATYESGFVIDKFPISRPNLTFSTLTVSNMSPEDSSIYLCSVGTDVLETQYFGPGTRLLVL.

This clone was seen once. V is TRBV5-4 and J is TRBJ1-2, with D uncertain. Looked up from germline, CDR1 is SGHNT and CDR2 is YYREEE (reference sequence). The CDR3 is 11 residues long. V dropped 0 bases and J dropped 8 bases, with 5 bases sitting between them. This CDR3 is CASSLEGGYTF. CDR3 coding DNA: TGTGCCAGCAGCTTGGAGGGCGGCTACACCTTC.

In its sample, this clone was seen once. The chain uses TRBV9 and TRBJ2-5; TRBD2 might be the D (5 bases). CDR1 and CDR2 (germline): SGDLS, YYNGEE. This CDR3 has 15 residues. With 4 bases removed from V and 2 bases from J, the gap between germline ends came to 15 bases. Written as DNA, the CDR3 is TGTGCCAGCAGCCCCACCTGGAGGCCTCAAGAGACCCAGTACTTC. It is translated as CASSPTWRPQETQYF.

This clone showed up just a few times. The chain carries TRBV7-3 and TRBJ2-7, with 9 bases that match TRBD2. Trimming at V came to 5 bases and at J to 5 bases, leaving 4 bases not matched to a gene. There are 13 residues in the CDR3. Germline assignment: CDR1 SGHTA and CDR2 FQGTGA. The CDR3 region is CASSDSGGDEQYF. The CDR3 DNA is TGTGCCAGCAGCGATAGCGGGGGTGACGAGCAGTACTTC.

This clone turned up a few times. The CDR3 nucleotides are TGCGCCAGCAGCTTGTGGACTAGCGGGAGCCACAATGAGCAGTTCTTC. This translates into CASSLWTSGSHNEQFF. The chain links TRBV5-1 to TRBJ2-1; 13 positions match TRBD2. CDR1 and CDR2 from the germline V gene are SGHRS and YFSETQ. Unmatched junction bases numbered 3, after V lost 1 base and J lost 5 bases. The CDR3 consists of 16 residues. Filled out from reference TRBV5-1 and TRBJ2-1, the complete variable domain reads KAGVTQTPRYLIKTRGQQVTLSCSPISGHRSVSWYQQTPGQGLQFLFEYFSETQRNKGNFPGRFSGRQFSNSRSEMNVSTLELGDSALYLCASSLWTSGSHNEQFFGPGTRLTVL.

This clone was seen just once. The J gene is TRBJ2-2, the V gene TRBV7-8; D possibly corresponds to TRBD1 (5 bases). Germline lookup yields CDR1 SGHVS and CDR2 FQNEAQ. This CDR3 has 15 amino acids. Trimming cost V 5 bases and J 3 bases, with 13 bases left between them. CDR3 nucleotides: TGTGCCAGCAGCCACCTAGACAGCGACACCGGGGAGCTGTTTTTT. Amino acids: CASSHLDSDTGELFF.

This clone was found once. The V and J genes are TRBV28 and TRBJ2-5; D not certain. The J call may be mistaken, given a closer DNA end match to TRBJ2-7. This CDR3 is 13 amino acids long. The germline V gene encodes CDR1 MDHEN and CDR2 SYDVKM. Here the CDR3 reads CASSLIGAYEQYF. The CDR3 DNA reads as TGTGCCAGCAGTTTAATTGGTGCGTACGAGCAGTACTTC.

This clone was counted between two and nine times. The rearrangement uses TRBV7-9 and TRBJ1-1, with D possibly being TRBD1 (6 bases). V was pared by 5 bases and J by 2 bases, with 9 bases between. The length of the CDR3 is 13 residues. CDR1 SEHNR and CDR2 FQNEAQ come from the germline V gene (reference sequence). CDR3 amino acids: CASSIRGNTEAFF. In nucleotides, the CDR3 is TGTGCCAGCAGCATCAGGGGTAACACTGAAGCTTTCTTT.

The chain couples TRBV7-9 to TRBJ1-2, with TRBD1 matching 11 bases. The germline CDR1 and CDR2 sequences are SEHNR and FQNEAQ (reference sequence). The CDR3 is 16 residues long. The junction had 8 bases not matched to a gene; V was cut back by 2 bases and J by 6 bases. As DNA, the CDR3 is TGTGCCAGCAGCTTATACGTACGGACAGGGGGCCATGGCTACACCTTC. Translated: CASSLYVRTGGHGYTF. Combining the CDR3 with reference TRBV7-9 and TRBJ1-2 gives the whole variable domain DTGVSQNPRHKITKRGQNVTFRCDPISEHNRLYWYRQTLGQGPEFLTYFQNEAQLEKSRLLSDRFSAERPKGSFSTLEIQRTEQGDSAMYLCASSLYVRTGGHGYTFGSGTRLTVV.

The CDR3 region is CASSFGQGTYEQYF. CDR3 nucleotide sequence: TGTGCCAGCAGTTTTGGACAGGGCACCTACGAGCAGTACTTC. The chain links TRBV5-6 to TRBJ2-7; 8 positions match TRBD1. Trimming took 5 bases from V and 2 from J; bases not matched to a gene: 6. There are 14 residues in the CDR3. Germline V gives CDR1 SGHDT, CDR2 YYEEEE.

The chain has TRBV27 and TRBJ1-1; no firm D call. The V gene lost 2 bases and the J gene lost 3 bases, with 7 bases spanning the gap. There are 13 residues in the CDR3. From germline, CDR1 is MNHEY and CDR2 SMNVEV (reference sequence). DNA of the CDR3: TGTGCCAGCAGTTTAGGGGTCCACACTGAAGCTTTCTTT. Translated, it gives CASSLGVHTEAFF.

This chain uses TRBV6-5 with TRBJ2-5; possible D gene TRBD2, 6 bases. There are 13 residues in the CDR3. The V gene's germline CDR1 is MNHEY and CDR2 SVGAGI. With 7 bases removed from V and 0 bases from J, the gap between germline ends came to 9 bases. The CDR3 DNA sequence: TGTGCCAGCACCCGGGGGTACCAAGAGACCCAGTACTTC. As protein: CASTRGYQETQYF.

CDR3 in amino acids: CASRGFDSNQPQHF. The CDR3 nucleotides read TGTGCCAGCAGGGGGTTTGATAGCAATCAGCCCCAGCATTTT. The chain employs TRBV27 and TRBJ1-5; unclear D gene. The CDR3 has 14 residues. V shed 6 bases and J shed 0 bases, with 9 bases lying between them. Germline values: CDR1 MNHEY, CDR2 SMNVEV (reference sequence).

The genes are TRBV5-1 and TRBJ2-5, with D tentatively TRBD2 (5 bases). Trimming stripped 4 bases from V and 3 bases from J, with 25 bases between. Looked up from germline, CDR1 is SGHRS and CDR2 is YFSETQ. This CDR3 comprises 18 residues. CDR3 nucleotide sequence: TGCGCCAGCAGCCCTGGAAGAGAAGGAACTAGATCGAAAGAGACCCAGTACTTC. Residues: CASSPGREGTRSKETQYF.

This clone was observed a few times. The CDR3 loop reads CASSPQAGDYEQYF. In DNA form, the CDR3 reads TGCGCCAGCAGCCCCCAAGCGGGAGACTACGAGCAGTACTTC. The chain uses TRBV4-1 and TRBJ2-7, with 8 nucleotides matching TRBD2. With 4 bases clipped from V and 3 bases from J, the junction kept 5 bases outside the gene matches. CDR1 and CDR2 (germline): MGHRA, YSYEKL. The CDR3 is made up of 14 amino acids.

The V and J genes are TRBV29-1 and TRBJ2-7; D is perhaps TRBD1 (6 bases). The V end was cut by 5 bases, the J end by 0 bases, with 11 bases between. The germline CDR1 and CDR2 sequences are SQVTM and ANQGSEA. This CDR3 comprises 13 residues. CDR3 region: CSVILTGSYEQYF. DNA for the CDR3: TGCAGCGTTATCTTGACAGGCTCCTACGAGCAGTACTTC.

A remark on this clone: A junction boundary mismatches the germline segment, possibly from a read error. The rearrangement links TRBV7-9 to TRBJ2-7; D unresolved. The CDR3 totals 9 residues. Germline values: CDR1 SEHNR, CDR2 FQNEAQ (reference sequence). CDR3 nucleotides: TGTGCCAGCAGCCCTACTTGCCTCTTC. Protein sequence: CASSPTCLF. The full variable domain, with the rest looked up from reference TRBV7-9 and TRBJ2-7, is DTGVSQNPRHKITKRGQNVTFRCDPISEHNRLYWYRQTLGQGPEFLTYFQNEAQLEKSRLLSDRFSAERPKGSFSTLEIQRTEQGDSAMYLCASSPTCLFGPGTRLTVT.

The chain carries TRBV6-5 and TRBJ1-1; D unclear. Germline V gene lookup returns CDR1 MNHEY and CDR2 SVGAGI. There are 12 residues in the CDR3. V dropped 6 bases and J dropped 1 base, with 6 bases sitting between them. The CDR3 nucleotides read TGTGCCAGCAGCTCAGGGAACACTGAAGCTTTCTTT. It encodes CASSSGNTEAFF.

V and J are TRBV9 and TRBJ2-1; D perhaps matches TRBD2 (6 bases). V was clipped by 1 base and J by 6 bases, with 20 bases between them. The CDR3 length is 17 residues. Germline V gene sequence: CDR1 SGDLS, CDR2 YYNGEE. CDR3 residues: CASSVFSGRSHVNEQFF. The DNA of the CDR3 is TGTGCCAGCAGCGTATTTAGCGGCCGATCCCATGTCAATGAGCAGTTCTTC.

The chain combines TRBV5-1 with TRBJ2-1; D remains ambiguous. Germline V lookup: CDR1 SGHRS, CDR2 YFSETQ. This CDR3 has 10 amino acids. V was clipped by 5 bases and J by 8 bases, with 5 bases between them. CDR3 sequence (DNA): TGCGCCAGCAGGGGCGATGAGCAGTTCTTC. Its protein product is CASRGDEQFF.